This is a list of T cell receptor beta chains from one sample in a study of cytomegalovirus exposure and HLA in healthy donors. Assay used: immunoSEQ multiplex PCR; TCRdb lists only in-frame clones, some missing. The sample shows some 130,000 clones, and over 1.5% sits with its ten largest clones. The sample consisted of PBMCs. All receptors derive from a young man in good health and CMV-seronegative. CDR3s include the opening cysteine and the closing phenylalanine or tryptophan. Each record gives: V gene, D gene, J gene, CDR3 protein, CDR3 DNA. The D gene is left open where the match is weak.

v_call: TRBV10-1
d_call: TRBD2
j_call: TRBJ2-3
cdr3_aa: CARTSKRGLAGSTYTDTQYF
cdr3_nt: TGCGCCAGGACTTCCAAAAGGGGACTAGCGGGAAGTACTTATACAGATACGCAGTATTTT

v_call: TRBV5-1
d_call: NA
j_call: TRBJ1-3
cdr3_aa: CASSFGGNTIYF
cdr3_nt: TGCGCCAGCAGCTTCGGTGGAAACACCATATATTTT

v_call: TRBV9
d_call: TRBD2
j_call: TRBJ2-3
cdr3_aa: CASSVAGGDTQYF
cdr3_nt: TGTGCCAGCAGCGTAGCGGGGGGAGATACGCAGTATTTT

v_call: TRBV28
d_call: NA
j_call: TRBJ2-7
cdr3_aa: CASSLGVVEQYF
cdr3_nt: TGTGCCAGCAGTTTGGGAGTGGTCGAGCAGTACTTC

v_call: TRBV2
d_call: TRBD2
j_call: TRBJ2-1
cdr3_aa: CAVTSGGYNEQFF
cdr3_nt: TGTGCCGTTACTAGCGGGGGGTACAATGAGCAGTTCTTC

v_call: TRBV9
d_call: TRBD2
j_call: TRBJ2-1
cdr3_aa: CASSYTGTSGGESSYNEQFF
cdr3_nt: TGTGCCAGCAGCTACACCGGGACTAGCGGGGGGGAAAGCTCCTACAATGAGCAGTTCTTC

v_call: TRBV6-5
d_call: NA
j_call: TRBJ2-5
cdr3_aa: CASSAGTPETQYF
cdr3_nt: TGTGCCAGCAGTGCGGGGACGCCGGAGACCCAGTACTTC

v_call: TRBV7-2
d_call: TRBD1
j_call: TRBJ1-5
cdr3_aa: CASSSGQGIYSNQPQHF
cdr3_nt: TGTGCCAGCAGCTCAGGACAGGGGATTTATAGCAATCAGCCCCAGCATTTT

v_call: TRBV20-1
d_call: TRBD2
j_call: TRBJ2-3
cdr3_aa: CSAIAGTTQYF
cdr3_nt: TGCAGTGCTATAGCGGGGACGACGCAGTATTTT

v_call: TRBV7-9
d_call: TRBD2
j_call: TRBJ2-1
cdr3_aa: CASSLVDLGLAERNEQFF
cdr3_nt: TGTGCCAGCAGCTTAGTTGACTTGGGACTAGCGGAAAGGAATGAGCAGTTCTTC

v_call: TRBV6-1
d_call: NA
j_call: TRBJ2-7
cdr3_aa: CASSAYSEQYF
cdr3_nt: TGTGCCAGCAGTGCATACAGTGAGCAGTACTTC

v_call: TRBV25-1
d_call: NA
j_call: TRBJ2-2
cdr3_aa: CASSPAGGTEAGELFF
cdr3_nt: TGTGCCAGCTCCCCAGCTGGCGGAACCGAGGCCGGGGAGCTGTTTTTT

v_call: TRBV15
d_call: TRBD2
j_call: TRBJ2-3
cdr3_aa: CATSRDYMAGATDTQYF
cdr3_nt: TGTGCCACCAGCAGAGATTATATGGCGGGAGCTACAGATACGCAGTATTTT

v_call: TRBV6-1
d_call: NA
j_call: TRBJ2-3
cdr3_aa: CASSEKLAGYTDTQYF
cdr3_nt: TGTGCCAGCAGTGAGAAACTAGCCGGATACACAGATACGCAGTATTTT

v_call: TRBV7-2
d_call: TRBD2
j_call: TRBJ2-7
cdr3_aa: CASSLELAGLRSSYEQYF
cdr3_nt: TGTGCCAGCAGCTTAGAACTAGCGGGCCTCCGAAGCTCCTACGAGCAGTACTTC

v_call: TRBV18
d_call: NA
j_call: TRBJ1-5
cdr3_aa: CASSSKQVSNQPQHF
cdr3_nt: TGTGCCAGCTCATCAAAACAGGTTAGCAATCAGCCCCAGCATTTT

v_call: TRBV7-8
d_call: TRBD1
j_call: TRBJ2-1
cdr3_aa: CASIRGDRKLGSYNEQFF
cdr3_nt: TGTGCCAGCATCCGAGGGGACAGAAAATTGGGCTCCTACAATGAGCAGTTCTTC

v_call: TRBV28
d_call: NA
j_call: TRBJ1-4
cdr3_aa: CASSPRGRGIEKLFF
cdr3_nt: TGTGCCAGCAGTCCCCGGGGCAGGGGAATCGAAAAACTGTTTTTT

v_call: TRBV19
d_call: NA
j_call: TRBJ1-1
cdr3_aa: CASSIAEVAEAFF
cdr3_nt: TGTGCCAGTAGTATAGCCGAGGTTGCTGAAGCTTTCTTT

v_call: TRBV7-2
d_call: NA
j_call: TRBJ1-1
cdr3_aa: CASSSAGVPPQAFF
cdr3_nt: TGTGCCAGCAGCTCGGCAGGGGTTCCCCCTCAAGCTTTCTTT

v_call: TRBV7-9
d_call: NA
j_call: TRBJ1-5
cdr3_aa: CASSLGQTNQPQHF
cdr3_nt: TGTGCCAGCAGCTTAGGACAGACTAATCAGCCCCAGCATTTT

v_call: TRBV5-1
d_call: TRBD2
j_call: TRBJ2-1
cdr3_aa: CASSWPVGLAGGFSYNEQFF
cdr3_nt: TGCGCCAGCAGCTGGCCGGTGGGACTAGCGGGGGGATTCTCCTACAATGAGCAGTTCTTC

v_call: TRBV11-2
d_call: TRBD2
j_call: TRBJ2-3
cdr3_aa: CASSLESGGPYTQYF
cdr3_nt: TGTGCCAGCAGCTTGGAGTCGGGAGGGCCGTATACGCAGTATTTT

v_call: TRBV7-3
d_call: TRBD2
j_call: TRBJ2-2
cdr3_aa: CASSLAGGPGTGELFF
cdr3_nt: TGTGCCAGCAGCCTAGCGGGGGGGCCGGGCACCGGGGAGCTGTTTTTT

v_call: TRBV29-1
d_call: TRBD2
j_call: TRBJ2-1
cdr3_aa: CSVQGLAGGKNEQFF
cdr3_nt: TGCAGCGTTCAGGGACTAGCGGGAGGGAAGAATGAGCAGTTCTTC

v_call: TRBV5-1
d_call: NA
j_call: TRBJ2-5
cdr3_aa: CASSPSYGGTQYF
cdr3_nt: TGCGCCAGCAGCCCCTCCTACGGAGGGACCCAGTACTTC

v_call: TRBV4-3
d_call: NA
j_call: TRBJ2-7
cdr3_aa: CASSNREGYEQYF
cdr3_nt: TGCGCCAGCAGCAACAGGGAGGGCTACGAGCAGTACTTC

v_call: TRBV5-1
d_call: NA
j_call: TRBJ2-5
cdr3_aa: CASSPRGQETQYF
cdr3_nt: TGCGCCAGCAGCCCCCGGGGGCAAGAGACCCAGTACTTC

v_call: TRBV9
d_call: TRBD2
j_call: TRBJ2-5
cdr3_aa: CASSVGRLAGRKETQYF
cdr3_nt: TGTGCCAGCAGCGTAGGGAGGCTAGCGGGCCGGAAGGAGACCCAGTACTTC

v_call: TRBV5-4
d_call: NA
j_call: TRBJ1-2
cdr3_aa: CASSLQGQDGYTF
cdr3_nt: TGTGCCAGCAGCTTACAAGGACAAGATGGCTACACCTTC

v_call: TRBV5-4
d_call: TRBD2
j_call: TRBJ2-2
cdr3_aa: CASSLELAGVGAGELFF
cdr3_nt: TGTGCCAGCAGCTTGGAACTAGCGGGAGTAGGGGCCGGGGAGCTGTTTTTT

v_call: TRBV28
d_call: NA
j_call: TRBJ1-1
cdr3_aa: CASTLMGGEAFF
cdr3_nt: TGTGCCAGCACCCTTATGGGGGGGGAGGCTTTCTTT

v_call: TRBV10-3
d_call: TRBD2
j_call: TRBJ2-7
cdr3_aa: CAISASGYEQYF
cdr3_nt: TGTGCCATCAGTGCTAGCGGCTACGAGCAGTACTTC

v_call: TRBV11-3
d_call: NA
j_call: TRBJ2-2
cdr3_aa: CASSPGRRGTGELFF
cdr3_nt: TGTGCCAGCAGCCCCGGTAGGAGGGGAACCGGGGAGCTGTTTTTT

v_call: TRBV7-2
d_call: NA
j_call: TRBJ2-5
cdr3_aa: CASSFKGRETQYF
cdr3_nt: TGTGCCAGCAGCTTCAAGGGGCGGGAGACCCAGTACTTC

v_call: TRBV6-5
d_call: NA
j_call: TRBJ2-7
cdr3_aa: CASSYVAVTSYGQYF
cdr3_nt: TGTGCCAGCAGTTATGTGGCGGTCACCTCCTACGGGCAGTACTTC

v_call: TRBV7-3
d_call: NA
j_call: TRBJ1-1
cdr3_aa: CASGLGQMNTEAFF
cdr3_nt: TGTGCCAGTGGTCTTGGACAGATGAACACTGAAGCTTTCTTT

v_call: TRBV18
d_call: TRBD1
j_call: TRBJ2-7
cdr3_aa: CASSPLRDRYEQYF
cdr3_nt: TGTGCCAGCTCACCACTCCGGGACAGGTACGAGCAGTACTTC

v_call: TRBV7-2
d_call: TRBD2
j_call: TRBJ2-7
cdr3_aa: CASSPGSRGVSEQYF
cdr3_nt: TGTGCCAGCAGCCCCGGGTCCCGGGGGGTTTCCGAGCAGTACTTC

v_call: TRBV27
d_call: NA
j_call: TRBJ1-4
cdr3_aa: CASSTRRVATNEKLFF
cdr3_nt: TGTGCCAGCAGCACTCGGAGGGTTGCAACTAATGAAAAACTGTTTTTT

v_call: TRBV4-1
d_call: TRBD1
j_call: TRBJ1-1
cdr3_aa: CASSLQGARHEAFF
cdr3_nt: TGCGCCAGCAGCTTACAGGGGGCCCGTCATGAAGCTTTCTTT

v_call: TRBV11-3
d_call: NA
j_call: TRBJ1-3
cdr3_aa: CASSWEGRGRGNTIYF
cdr3_nt: TGTGCCAGCAGCTGGGAGGGCCGGGGCCGCGGAAACACCATATATTTT

v_call: TRBV2
d_call: NA
j_call: TRBJ1-1
cdr3_aa: CASSEARENTEAFF
cdr3_nt: TGTGCCAGCAGTGAAGCGAGAGAAAACACTGAAGCTTTCTTT

v_call: TRBV6-6
d_call: NA
j_call: TRBJ1-1
cdr3_aa: CASSYGGMNTEAFF
cdr3_nt: TGTGCCAGCAGTTACGGGGGGATGAACACTGAAGCTTTCTTT

v_call: TRBV29-1
d_call: NA
j_call: TRBJ2-7
cdr3_aa: CSATSSSYEQYF
cdr3_nt: TGCAGCGCAACTAGCTCCTCCTACGAGCAGTACTTC

v_call: TRBV10-1
d_call: NA
j_call: TRBJ2-3
cdr3_aa: CASSDVNSTDTQYF
cdr3_nt: TGCGCCAGCAGTGACGTTAATAGCACAGATACGCAGTATTTT

v_call: TRBV5-1
d_call: NA
j_call: TRBJ2-5
cdr3_aa: CASSFTPQETQYF
cdr3_nt: TGCGCCAGCAGCTTTACACCCCAAGAGACCCAGTACTTC

v_call: TRBV10-3
d_call: NA
j_call: TRBJ2-1
cdr3_aa: CAIRYGDSYNEQFF
cdr3_nt: TGTGCCATCAGATACGGGGATTCCTACAATGAGCAGTTCTTC

v_call: TRBV6-5
d_call: TRBD1
j_call: TRBJ1-5
cdr3_aa: CASRKTGRDQPQHF
cdr3_nt: TGTGCCAGCAGAAAGACAGGGAGAGATCAGCCCCAGCATTTT

v_call: TRBV5-4
d_call: NA
j_call: TRBJ1-1
cdr3_aa: CASSPGLSGEAEAFF
cdr3_nt: TGTGCCAGCAGCCCCGGTTTGAGCGGAGAGGCTGAAGCTTTCTTT

v_call: TRBV27
d_call: NA
j_call: TRBJ2-3
cdr3_aa: CASSPTSTDTQYF
cdr3_nt: TGTGCCAGCAGCCCGACTAGCACAGATACGCAGTATTTT

v_call: TRBV14
d_call: NA
j_call: TRBJ1-2
cdr3_aa: CASSPLEQIYGYTF
cdr3_nt: TGTGCCAGCAGCCCGCTGGAACAGATCTATGGCTACACCTTC

v_call: TRBV28
d_call: TRBD1
j_call: TRBJ1-4
cdr3_aa: CASSSTIEQGTGLREKLFF
cdr3_nt: TGTGCCAGCAGTTCGACAATCGAACAGGGGACAGGGCTCAGAGAAAAACTGTTTTTT

v_call: TRBV5-5
d_call: NA
j_call: TRBJ2-7
cdr3_aa: CASSSSQGSSYEQYF
cdr3_nt: TGTGCCAGCAGCTCGAGCCAGGGTTCGTCCTACGAGCAGTACTTC

v_call: TRBV7-9
d_call: NA
j_call: TRBJ1-2
cdr3_aa: CASSSQGTAYGYTF
cdr3_nt: TGTGCCAGCAGCTCACAGGGTACCGCCTATGGCTACACCTTC

v_call: TRBV7-2
d_call: NA
j_call: TRBJ2-7
cdr3_aa: CASSPELISYEQYF
cdr3_nt: TGTGCCAGCAGCCCTGAGCTGATCTCCTACGAGCAGTACTTC

v_call: TRBV13
d_call: TRBD1
j_call: TRBJ2-1
cdr3_aa: CASSLFRDSSYNEQFF
cdr3_nt: TGTGCCAGCAGCTTATTCCGGGACAGCTCCTACAATGAGCAGTTCTTC

v_call: TRBV6-5
d_call: NA
j_call: TRBJ1-5
cdr3_aa: CAPPRGYNQPQHF
cdr3_nt: TGTGCCCCCCCGCGGGGGTACAATCAGCCCCAGCATTTT